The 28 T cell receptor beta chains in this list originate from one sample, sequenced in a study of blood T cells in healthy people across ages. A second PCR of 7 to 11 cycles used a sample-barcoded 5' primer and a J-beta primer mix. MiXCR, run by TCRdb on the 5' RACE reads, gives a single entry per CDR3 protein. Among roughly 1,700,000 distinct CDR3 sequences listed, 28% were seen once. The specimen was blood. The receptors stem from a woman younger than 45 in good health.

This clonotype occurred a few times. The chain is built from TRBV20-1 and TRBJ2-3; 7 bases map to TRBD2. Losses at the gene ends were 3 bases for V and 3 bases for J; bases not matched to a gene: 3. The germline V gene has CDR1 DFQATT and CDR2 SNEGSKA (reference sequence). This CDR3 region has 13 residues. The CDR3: CSASERGTDTQYF. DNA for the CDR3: TGCAGTGCTAGTGAGCGGGGAACAGATACGCAGTATTTT.

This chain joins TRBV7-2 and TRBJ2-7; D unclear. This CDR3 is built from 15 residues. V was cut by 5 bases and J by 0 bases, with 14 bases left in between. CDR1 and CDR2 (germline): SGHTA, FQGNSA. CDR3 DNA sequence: TGTGCCAGCAGCCCTCCAGGTTTTAGCTCCTACGAGCAGTACTTC. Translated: CASSPPGFSSYEQYF.

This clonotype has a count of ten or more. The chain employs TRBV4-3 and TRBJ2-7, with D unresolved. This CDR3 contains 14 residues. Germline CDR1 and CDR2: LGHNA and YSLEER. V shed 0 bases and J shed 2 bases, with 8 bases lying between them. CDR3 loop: CASSQDFPAYEQYF. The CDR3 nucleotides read TGCGCCAGCAGCCAAGATTTCCCAGCCTACGAGCAGTACTTC.

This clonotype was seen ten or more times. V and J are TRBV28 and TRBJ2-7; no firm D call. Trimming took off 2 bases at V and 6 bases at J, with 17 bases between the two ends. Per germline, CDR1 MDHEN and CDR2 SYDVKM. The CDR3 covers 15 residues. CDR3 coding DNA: TGTGCCAGCAGTTTAGTCCCCCCCCTGGATGGCGAGCAGTACTTC. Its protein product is CASSLVPPLDGEQYF. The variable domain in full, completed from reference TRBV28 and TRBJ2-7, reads DVKVTQSSRYLVKRTGEKVFLECVQDMDHENMFWYRQDPGLGLRLIYFSYDVKMKEKGDIPEGYSVSREKKERFSLILESASTNQTSMYLCASSLVPPLDGEQYFGPGTRLTVT.

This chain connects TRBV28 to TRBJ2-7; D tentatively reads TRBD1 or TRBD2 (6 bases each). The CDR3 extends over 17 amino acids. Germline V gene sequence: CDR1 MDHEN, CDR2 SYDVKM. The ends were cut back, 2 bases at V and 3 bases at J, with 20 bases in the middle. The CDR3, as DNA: TGTGCCAGCAGTTTAATAGTCGTAGCAGGGGAGGTCTACGAGCAGTACTTC. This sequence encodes CASSLIVVAGEVYEQYF.

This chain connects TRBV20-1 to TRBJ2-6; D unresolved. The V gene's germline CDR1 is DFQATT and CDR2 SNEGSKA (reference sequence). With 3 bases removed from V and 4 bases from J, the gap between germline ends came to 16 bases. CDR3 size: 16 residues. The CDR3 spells CSASEEFRAGANVLTF. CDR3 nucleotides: TGCAGTGCTAGCGAAGAGTTCCGTGCCGGGGCCAACGTCCTGACTTTC.

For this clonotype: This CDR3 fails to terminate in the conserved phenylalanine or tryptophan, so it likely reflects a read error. The CDR3 sequence: CASSYDGDSGRINEQFV. The CDR3, as DNA: TGTGCCAGCAGTTACGATGGGGACAGCGGGAGAATCAATGAGCAGTTCGTC. This rearrangement joins TRBV6-2 or TRBV6-3 to TRBJ2-1; maybe TRBD2 (8 bases). V dropped 2 bases and J dropped 6 bases, with 20 bases sitting between them. The CDR3 has 17 amino acids. In germline, CDR1 is MNHEY, CDR2 SVGEGT.

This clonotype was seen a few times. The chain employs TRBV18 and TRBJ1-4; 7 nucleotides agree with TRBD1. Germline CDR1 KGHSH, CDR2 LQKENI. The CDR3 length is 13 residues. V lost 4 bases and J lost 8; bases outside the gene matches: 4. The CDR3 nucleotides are TGTGCCAGCTCACGCAGACAGGGCGAAAAACTGTTTTTT. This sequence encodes CASSRRQGEKLFF.

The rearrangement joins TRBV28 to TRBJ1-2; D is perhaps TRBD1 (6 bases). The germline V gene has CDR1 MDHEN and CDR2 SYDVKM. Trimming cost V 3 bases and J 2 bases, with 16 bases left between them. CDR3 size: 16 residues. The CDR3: CASSFDPGQPNYGYTF. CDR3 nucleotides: TGTGCCAGCAGTTTCGACCCCGGACAGCCCAACTATGGCTACACCTTC.

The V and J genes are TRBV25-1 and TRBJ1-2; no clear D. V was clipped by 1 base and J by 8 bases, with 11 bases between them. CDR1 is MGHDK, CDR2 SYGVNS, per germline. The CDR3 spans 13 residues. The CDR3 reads CASSELRTRGYTF. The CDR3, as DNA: TGTGCCAGCAGTGAATTAAGGACCAGAGGCTACACCTTC.

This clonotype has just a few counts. DNA of the CDR3: TGTGCCAGCAGGCGGCCCACAGATACGCAGTATTTT. This sequence encodes CASRRPTDTQYF. The chain combines TRBV7-2 with TRBJ2-3; D not certain. CDR3 length equals 12 residues. In germline, CDR1 is SGHTA, CDR2 FQGNSA. V was clipped by 6 bases and J by 2 bases, with 6 bases between them.

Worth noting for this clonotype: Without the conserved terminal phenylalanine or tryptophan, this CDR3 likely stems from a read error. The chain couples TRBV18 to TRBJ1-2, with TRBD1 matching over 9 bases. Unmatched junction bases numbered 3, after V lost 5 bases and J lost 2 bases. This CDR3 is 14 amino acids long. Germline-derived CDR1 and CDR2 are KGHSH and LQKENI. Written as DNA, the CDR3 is TGTGCCAGCTCAACCGGGACAGGGAACTATGGCTACACCGTC. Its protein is CASSTGTGNYGYTV.

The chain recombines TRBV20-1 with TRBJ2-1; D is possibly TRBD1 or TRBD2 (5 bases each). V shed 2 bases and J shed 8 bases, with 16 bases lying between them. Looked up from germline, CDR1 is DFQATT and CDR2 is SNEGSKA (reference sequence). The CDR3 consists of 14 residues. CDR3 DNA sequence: TGCAGTGCTAGACCCTTGAGGGGCCCGTATGAGCAGTTCTTC. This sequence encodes CSARPLRGPYEQFF.

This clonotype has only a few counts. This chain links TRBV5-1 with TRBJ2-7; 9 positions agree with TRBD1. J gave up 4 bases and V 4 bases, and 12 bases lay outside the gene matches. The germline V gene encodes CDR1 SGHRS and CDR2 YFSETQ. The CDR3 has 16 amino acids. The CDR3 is CASSGSGTGIRYEQYF. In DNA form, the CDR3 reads TGCGCCAGCAGCGGCTCCGGGACAGGGATAAGGTACGAGCAGTACTTC.

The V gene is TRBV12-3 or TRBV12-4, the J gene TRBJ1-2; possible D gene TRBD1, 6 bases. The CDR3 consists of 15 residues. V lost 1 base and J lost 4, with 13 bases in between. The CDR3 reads CASSLGSGGGYGYTF. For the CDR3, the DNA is TGTGCCAGCAGTTTAGGGTCAGGAGGGGGCTATGGCTACACCTTC.

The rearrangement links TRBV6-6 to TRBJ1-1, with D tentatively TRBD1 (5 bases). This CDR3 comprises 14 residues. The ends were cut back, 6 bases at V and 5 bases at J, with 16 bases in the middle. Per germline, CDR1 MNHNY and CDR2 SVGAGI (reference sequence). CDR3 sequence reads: CASRYRDRGTEAFF. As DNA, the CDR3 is TGTGCCAGCAGGTACCGGGACCGCGGAACTGAAGCTTTCTTT.

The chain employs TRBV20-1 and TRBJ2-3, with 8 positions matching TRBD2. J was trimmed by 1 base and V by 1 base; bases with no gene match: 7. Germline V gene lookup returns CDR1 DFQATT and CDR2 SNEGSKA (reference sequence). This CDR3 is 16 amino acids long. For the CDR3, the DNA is TGCAGTGCTAGAGCCCCCTGGCGGGAGGGCACAGATACGCAGTATTTT. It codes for CSARAPWREGTDTQYF.

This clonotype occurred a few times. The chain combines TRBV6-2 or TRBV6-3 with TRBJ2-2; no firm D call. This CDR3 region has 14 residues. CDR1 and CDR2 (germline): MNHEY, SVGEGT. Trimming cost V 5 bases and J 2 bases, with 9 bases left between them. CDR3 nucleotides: TGTGCCAGCAGTCGGCCAGCTAACACCGGGGAGCTGTTTTTT. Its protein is CASSRPANTGELFF.

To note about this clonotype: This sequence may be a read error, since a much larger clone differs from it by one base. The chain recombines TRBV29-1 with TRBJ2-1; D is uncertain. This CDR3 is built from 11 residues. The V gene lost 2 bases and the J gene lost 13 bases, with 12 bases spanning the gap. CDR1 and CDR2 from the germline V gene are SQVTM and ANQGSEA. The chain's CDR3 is CSVEQIETQFF. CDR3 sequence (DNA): TGCAGCGTTGAACAGATAGAGACCCAGTTCTTC.

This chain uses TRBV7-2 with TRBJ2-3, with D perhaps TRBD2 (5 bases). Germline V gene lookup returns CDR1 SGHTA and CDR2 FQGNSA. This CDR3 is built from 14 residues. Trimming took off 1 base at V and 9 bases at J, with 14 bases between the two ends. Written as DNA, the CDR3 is TGTGCCAGCAGCTTAGGGTCTAGCTCTTCGACGCAGTATTTT. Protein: CASSLGSSSSTQYF.

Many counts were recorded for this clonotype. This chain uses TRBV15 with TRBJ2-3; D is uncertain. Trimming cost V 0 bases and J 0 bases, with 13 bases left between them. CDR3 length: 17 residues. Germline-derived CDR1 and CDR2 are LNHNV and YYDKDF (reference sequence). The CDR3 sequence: CATSRELVTSSTDTQYF. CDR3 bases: TGTGCCACCAGCAGAGAACTGGTGACCTCTAGCACAGATACGCAGTATTTT.

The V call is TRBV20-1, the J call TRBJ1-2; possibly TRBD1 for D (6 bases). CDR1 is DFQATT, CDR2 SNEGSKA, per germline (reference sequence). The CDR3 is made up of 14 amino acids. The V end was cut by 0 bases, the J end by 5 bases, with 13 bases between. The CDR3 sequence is CSARDQGRWYGYTF. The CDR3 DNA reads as TGCAGTGCTAGAGATCAGGGGCGGTGGTATGGCTACACCTTC.

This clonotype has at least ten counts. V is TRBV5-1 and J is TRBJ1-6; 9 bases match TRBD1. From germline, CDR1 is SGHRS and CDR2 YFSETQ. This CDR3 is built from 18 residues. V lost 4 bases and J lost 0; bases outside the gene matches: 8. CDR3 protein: CASSAGQGTNSYNSPLHF. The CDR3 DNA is TGCGCCAGCAGCGCGGGACAGGGTACGAACTCCTATAATTCACCCCTCCACTTT.

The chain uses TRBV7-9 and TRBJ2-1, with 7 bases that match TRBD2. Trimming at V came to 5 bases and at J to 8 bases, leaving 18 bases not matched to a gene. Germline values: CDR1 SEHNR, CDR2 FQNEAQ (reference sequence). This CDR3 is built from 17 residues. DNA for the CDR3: TGTGCCAGCAGCCCGGGGGAGGGGCGCGCTGGAATCGATGAGCAGTTCTTC. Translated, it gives CASSPGEGRAGIDEQFF.

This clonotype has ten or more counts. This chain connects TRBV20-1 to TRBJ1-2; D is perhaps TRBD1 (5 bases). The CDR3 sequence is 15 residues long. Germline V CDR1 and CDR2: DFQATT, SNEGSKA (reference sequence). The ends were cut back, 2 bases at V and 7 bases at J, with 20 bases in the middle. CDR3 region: CSARKRLGGTAGYTF. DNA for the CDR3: TGCAGTGCTAGAAAAAGACTGGGGGGGACGGCTGGCTACACCTTC.

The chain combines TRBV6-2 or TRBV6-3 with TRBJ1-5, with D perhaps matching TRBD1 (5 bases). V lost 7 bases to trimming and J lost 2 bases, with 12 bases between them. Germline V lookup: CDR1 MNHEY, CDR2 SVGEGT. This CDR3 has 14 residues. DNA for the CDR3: TGTGCCAGCACCTCCGTGGGGGGCAATCAGCCCCAGCATTTT. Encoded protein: CASTSVGGNQPQHF.

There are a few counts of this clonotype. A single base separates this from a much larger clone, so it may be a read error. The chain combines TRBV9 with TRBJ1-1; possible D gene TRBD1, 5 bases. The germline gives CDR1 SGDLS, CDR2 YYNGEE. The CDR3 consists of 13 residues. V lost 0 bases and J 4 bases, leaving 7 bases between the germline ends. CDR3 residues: CASSVGGSTEAFF. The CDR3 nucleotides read TGTGCCAGCAGCGTAGGGGGGAGCACTGAAGCTTTCTTT.

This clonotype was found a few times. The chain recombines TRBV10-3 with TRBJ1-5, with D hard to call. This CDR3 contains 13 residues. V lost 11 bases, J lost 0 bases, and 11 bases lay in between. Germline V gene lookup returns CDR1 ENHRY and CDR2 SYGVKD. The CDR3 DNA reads TGTGCCGCCACGGAGGATAGCAATCAGCCCCAGCATTTT. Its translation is CAATEDSNQPQHF.